One sample yielded the 3 T cell receptor beta chains listed below, sequenced in a study of CD8 T cells in ankylosing spondylitis (dated by TCRdb to the late 2010s). Receptors were amplified or captured by 5' RACE. Sequencing instrument: Illumina HiSeq 2500. TCRdb reprocessed the public reads (quality trimming at Q25 with fastp, clone calling with MiXCR) and kept in-frame beta chains. When rows share a CDR3 protein, they turn into one entry using the most common DNA and genes. For this sample the table gives around 300,000 distinct CDR3 sequences, of which roughly 10% were detected only once. Roughly 9% of the sample rests with the top ten. What was sequenced was blood, either unsorted or a sorted T cell fraction (not recorded which). The receptors were gathered from a female donor with ankylosing spondylitis or in good health (not recorded which).

This chain joins TRBV3-1 and TRBJ2-3; D is ambiguous. V was clipped by 0 bases and J by 3 bases, with 16 bases between them. In germline, CDR1 is LGHDT, CDR2 YNNKEL (reference sequence). This CDR3 contains 17 residues. The DNA for the CDR3 is TGTGCCAGCAGCCAAGATTTCACAAGATCTTCAACAGATACGCAGTATTTT. It translates to CASSQDFTRSSTDTQYF.

This clonotype was observed many times. This sequence joins TRBV12-3 or TRBV12-4 and TRBJ2-2, with D possibly TRBD1 on 6 matching bases. The CDR3 is 15 amino acids. V was cut by 6 bases and J by 2 bases, with 13 bases left in between. This CDR3 reads CASSPDRLNTGELFF. CDR3 DNA sequence: TGTGCCAGCAGCCCCGACAGGCTTAACACCGGGGAGCTGTTTTTT.

This clonotype was observed many times. The rearrangement joins TRBV5-1 to TRBJ2-1; the match to TRBD2 covers 8 bases. Germline assignment: CDR1 SGHRS and CDR2 YFSETQ. The CDR3 is made up of 16 amino acids. J lost 2 bases, V lost 4 bases, and 8 bases had no gene match. The CDR3 protein is CASSRPGRGAYNEQFF. The CDR3 nucleotides read TGCGCCAGCAGCCGCCCTGGGCGGGGGGCCTACAATGAGCAGTTCTTC.